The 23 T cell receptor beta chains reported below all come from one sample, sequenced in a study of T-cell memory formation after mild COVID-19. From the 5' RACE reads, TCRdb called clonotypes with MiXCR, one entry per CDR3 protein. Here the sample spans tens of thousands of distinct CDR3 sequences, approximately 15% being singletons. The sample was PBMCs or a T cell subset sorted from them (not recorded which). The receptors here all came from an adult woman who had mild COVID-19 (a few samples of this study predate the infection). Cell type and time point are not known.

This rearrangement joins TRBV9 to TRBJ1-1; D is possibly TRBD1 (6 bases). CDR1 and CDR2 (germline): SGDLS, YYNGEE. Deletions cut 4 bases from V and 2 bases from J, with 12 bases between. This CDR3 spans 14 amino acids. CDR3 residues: CASSPGGANTEAFF. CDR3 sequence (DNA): TGTGCCAGCAGCCCCGGGGGCGCAAACACTGAAGCTTTCTTT.

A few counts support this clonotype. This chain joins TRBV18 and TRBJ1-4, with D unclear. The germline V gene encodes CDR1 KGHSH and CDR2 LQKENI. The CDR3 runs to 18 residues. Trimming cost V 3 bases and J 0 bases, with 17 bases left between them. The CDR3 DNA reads TGTGCCAGCTCACCTAAACGAGGCGGAGATCCAACTAATGAAAAACTGTTTTTT. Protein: CASSPKRGGDPTNEKLFF.

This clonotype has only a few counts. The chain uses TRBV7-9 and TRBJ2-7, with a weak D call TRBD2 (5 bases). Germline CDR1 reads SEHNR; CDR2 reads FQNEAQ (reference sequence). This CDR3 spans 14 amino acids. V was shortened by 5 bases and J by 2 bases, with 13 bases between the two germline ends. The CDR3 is CASSTEGSPYEQYF. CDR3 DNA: TGTGCCAGCAGCACTGAGGGTAGCCCCTACGAGCAGTACTTC.

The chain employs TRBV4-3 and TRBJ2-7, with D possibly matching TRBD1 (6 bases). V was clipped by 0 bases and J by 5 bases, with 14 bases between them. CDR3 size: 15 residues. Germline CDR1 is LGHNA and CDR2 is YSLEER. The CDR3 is CASSQEGASRHEQYF. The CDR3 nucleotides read TGCGCCAGCAGCCAAGAGGGGGCTTCTCGTCACGAGCAGTACTTC.

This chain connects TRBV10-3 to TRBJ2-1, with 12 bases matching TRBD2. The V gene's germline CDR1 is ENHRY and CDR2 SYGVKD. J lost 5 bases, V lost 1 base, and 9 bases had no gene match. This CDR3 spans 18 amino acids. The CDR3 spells CAISEFIASGGADNEQFF. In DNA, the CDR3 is TGTGCCATCAGTGAGTTTATCGCTAGCGGGGGGGCGGACAATGAGCAGTTCTTC.

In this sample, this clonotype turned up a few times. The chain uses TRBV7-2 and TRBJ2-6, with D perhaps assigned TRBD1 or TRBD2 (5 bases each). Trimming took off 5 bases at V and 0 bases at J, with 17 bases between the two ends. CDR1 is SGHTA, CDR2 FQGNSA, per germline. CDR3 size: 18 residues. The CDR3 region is CASSDQGPVHSGANVLTF. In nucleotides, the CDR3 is TGTGCCAGCAGCGACCAGGGACCCGTCCACTCTGGGGCCAACGTCCTGACTTTC.

The DNA of the CDR3 is TGTGCCAGCAGCATACGGACAGAAGCTAGAGAGCAGTTCTTC. This encodes CASSIRTEAREQFF. This sequence joins TRBV9 and TRBJ2-1; D is possibly TRBD1 (6 bases). The CDR3 extends over 14 amino acids. Germline V gene lookup returns CDR1 SGDLS and CDR2 YYNGEE. V lost 4 bases and J lost 10, with 18 bases in between. The entire variable domain, with the rest obtained from reference TRBV9 and TRBJ2-1, is as follows: DSGVTQTPKHLITATGQRVTLRCSPRSGDLSVYWYQQSLDQGLQFLIQYYNGEERAKGNILERFSAQQFPDLHSELNLSSLELGDSALYFCASSIRTEAREQFFGPGTRLTVL.

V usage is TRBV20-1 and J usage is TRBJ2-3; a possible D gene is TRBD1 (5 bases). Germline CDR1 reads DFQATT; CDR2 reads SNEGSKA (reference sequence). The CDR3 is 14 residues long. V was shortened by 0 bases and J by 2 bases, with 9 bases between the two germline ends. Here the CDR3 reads CSARDQQDTDTQYF. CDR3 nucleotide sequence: TGCAGTGCTAGAGACCAACAGGACACAGATACGCAGTATTTT.

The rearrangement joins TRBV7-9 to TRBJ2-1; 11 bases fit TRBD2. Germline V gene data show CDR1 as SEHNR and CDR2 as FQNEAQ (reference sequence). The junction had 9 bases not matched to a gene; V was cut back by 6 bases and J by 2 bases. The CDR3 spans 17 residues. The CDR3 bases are TGTGCCAGCAGTCCAACCGAGACTAGCGGGGCCTACAATGAGCAGTTCTTC. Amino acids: CASSPTETSGAYNEQFF.

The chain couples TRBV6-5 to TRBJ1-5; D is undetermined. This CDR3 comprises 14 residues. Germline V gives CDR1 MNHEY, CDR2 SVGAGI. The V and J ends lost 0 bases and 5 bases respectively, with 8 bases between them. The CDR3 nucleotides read TGTGCCAGCAGTTACTCCTTGCGTGATCAGCCCCAGCATTTT. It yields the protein CASSYSLRDQPQHF.

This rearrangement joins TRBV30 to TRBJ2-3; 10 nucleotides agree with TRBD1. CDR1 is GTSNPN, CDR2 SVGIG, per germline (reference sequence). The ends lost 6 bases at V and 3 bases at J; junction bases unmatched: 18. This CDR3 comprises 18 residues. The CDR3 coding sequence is TGTGCCTGTCTCCCCTCGGGGTTCGGGACAGGGGTAACAGATACGCAGTATTTT. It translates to CACLPSGFGTGVTDTQYF.

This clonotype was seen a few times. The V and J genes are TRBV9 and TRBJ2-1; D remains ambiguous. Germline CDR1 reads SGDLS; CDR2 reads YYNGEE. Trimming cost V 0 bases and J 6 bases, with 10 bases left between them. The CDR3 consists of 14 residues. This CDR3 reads CASSVDGSFNEQFF. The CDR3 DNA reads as TGTGCCAGCAGCGTAGATGGTAGTTTCAATGAGCAGTTCTTC.

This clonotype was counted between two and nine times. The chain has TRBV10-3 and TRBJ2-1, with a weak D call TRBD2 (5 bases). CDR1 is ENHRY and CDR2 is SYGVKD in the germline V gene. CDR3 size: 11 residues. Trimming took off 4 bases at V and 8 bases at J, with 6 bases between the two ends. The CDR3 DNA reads TGTGCCATCAGTGCGGGGTATGAGCAGTTCTTC. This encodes CAISAGYEQFF.

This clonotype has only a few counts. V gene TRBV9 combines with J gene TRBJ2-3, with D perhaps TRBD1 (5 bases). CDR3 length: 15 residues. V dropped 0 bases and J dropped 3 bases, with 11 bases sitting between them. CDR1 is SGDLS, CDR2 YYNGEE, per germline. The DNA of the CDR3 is TGTGCCAGCAGCGTAGCTTGGCAGGGAACAGATACGCAGTATTTT. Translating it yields CASSVAWQGTDTQYF.

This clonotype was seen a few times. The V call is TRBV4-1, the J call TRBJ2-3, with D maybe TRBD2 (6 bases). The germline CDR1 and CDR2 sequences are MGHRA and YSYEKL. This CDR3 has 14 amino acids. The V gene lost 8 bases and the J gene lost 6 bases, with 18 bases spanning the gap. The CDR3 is CASAGGKERDTQYF. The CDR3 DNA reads TGCGCCAGCGCGGGCGGGAAAGAGAGGGATACGCAGTATTTT.

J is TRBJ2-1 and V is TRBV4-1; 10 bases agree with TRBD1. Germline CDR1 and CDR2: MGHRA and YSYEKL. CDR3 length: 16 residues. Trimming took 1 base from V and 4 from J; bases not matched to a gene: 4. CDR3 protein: CASSQGRGQGYNEQFF. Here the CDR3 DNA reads TGCGCCAGCAGCCAAGGTCGGGGACAGGGGTACAATGAGCAGTTCTTC.

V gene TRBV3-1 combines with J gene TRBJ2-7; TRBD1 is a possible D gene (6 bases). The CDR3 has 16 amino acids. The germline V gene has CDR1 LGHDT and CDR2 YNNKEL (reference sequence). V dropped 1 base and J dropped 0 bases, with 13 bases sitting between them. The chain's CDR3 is CASSQGRTAFSYEQYF. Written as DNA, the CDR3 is TGTGCCAGCAGCCAAGGTCGGACAGCCTTCTCCTACGAGCAGTACTTC.

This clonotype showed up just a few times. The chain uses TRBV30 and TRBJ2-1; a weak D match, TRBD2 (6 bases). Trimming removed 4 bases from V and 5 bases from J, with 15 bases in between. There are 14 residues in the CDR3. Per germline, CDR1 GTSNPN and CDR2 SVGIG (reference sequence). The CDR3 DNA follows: TGTGCCTGGACTCTAGCGATACCACACAATGAGCAGTTCTTC. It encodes CAWTLAIPHNEQFF.

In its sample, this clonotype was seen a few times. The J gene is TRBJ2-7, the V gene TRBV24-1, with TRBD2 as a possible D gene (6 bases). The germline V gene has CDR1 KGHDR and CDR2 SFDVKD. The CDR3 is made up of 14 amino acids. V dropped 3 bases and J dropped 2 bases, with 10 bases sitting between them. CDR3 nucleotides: TGTGCCACCAGTGATGGGACGGGAGCCTACGAGCAGTACTTC. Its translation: CATSDGTGAYEQYF.

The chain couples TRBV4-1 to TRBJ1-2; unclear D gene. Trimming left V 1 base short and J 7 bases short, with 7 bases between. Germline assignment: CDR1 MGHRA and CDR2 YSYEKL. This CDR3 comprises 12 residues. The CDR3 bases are TGCGCCAGCAGCCAAGGACCGGCTGGCTACACCTTC. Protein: CASSQGPAGYTF.

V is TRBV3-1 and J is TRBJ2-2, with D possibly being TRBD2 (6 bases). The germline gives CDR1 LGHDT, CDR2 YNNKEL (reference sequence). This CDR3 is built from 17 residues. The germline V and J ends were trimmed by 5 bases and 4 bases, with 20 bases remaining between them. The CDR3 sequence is CASSSRDSNMGTGELFF. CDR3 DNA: TGTGCCAGCAGCAGTCGGGACTCAAACATGGGCACCGGGGAGCTGTTTTTT.

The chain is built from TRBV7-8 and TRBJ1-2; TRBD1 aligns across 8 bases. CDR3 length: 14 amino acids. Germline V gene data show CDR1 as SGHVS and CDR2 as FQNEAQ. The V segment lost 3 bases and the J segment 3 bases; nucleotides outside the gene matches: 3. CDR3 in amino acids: CASSFSGGDYGYTF. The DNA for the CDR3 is TGTGCCAGCAGCTTTTCAGGGGGCGACTATGGCTACACCTTC. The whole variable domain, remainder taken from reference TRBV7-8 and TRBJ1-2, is GAGVSQSPRYKVAKRGQDVALRCDPISGHVSLFWYQQALGQGPEFLTYFQNEAQLDKSGLPSDRFFAERPEGSVSTLKIQRTQQEDSAVYLCASSFSGGDYGYTFGSGTRLTVV.

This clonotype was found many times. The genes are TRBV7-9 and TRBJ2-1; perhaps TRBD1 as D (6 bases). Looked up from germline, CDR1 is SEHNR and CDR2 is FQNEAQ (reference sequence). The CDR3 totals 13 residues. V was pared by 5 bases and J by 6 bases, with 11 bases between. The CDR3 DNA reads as TGTGCCAGCAGCCCAGGGGTGGGCAATGAGCAGTTCTTC. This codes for CASSPGVGNEQFF.